This passage covers 25 T cell receptor beta chains from one sample sequenced in a study of neurological immune-mediated disorders. Time point reported: longitudinal time-point 2. Via MiXCR, TCRdb re-called the 5' RACE reads, giving one row per CDR3 protein. The table shows about 80,000 distinct CDR3 sequences, with about 5% occurring only once. What was sequenced was PBMCs. The receptors here all came from a woman aged 60 to 75 with multiple sclerosis.

This clonotype was recorded many times. The CDR3 region has the DNA TGCAGTGCTGATACTAGCGGGGGGGCAGGCGAGCAGTACTTC. The encoded protein is CSADTSGGAGEQYF. This chain links TRBV20-1 with TRBJ2-7; TRBD2 matches 13 bases. This CDR3 has 14 amino acids. V lost 5 bases, J lost 6 bases, and 7 bases stayed unmatched. CDR1 is DFQATT and CDR2 is SNEGSKA in the germline V gene (reference sequence).

The sample holds many counts of this clonotype. The CDR3: CASRSTGFEQYF. The DNA for the CDR3 is TGCGCCAGCCGCTCGACAGGGTTCGAGCAGTACTTC. The rearrangement joins TRBV5-1 to TRBJ2-7; 7 nucleotides match TRBD1. The CDR3 contains 12 residues. The V gene's germline CDR1 is SGHRS and CDR2 YFSETQ. Trimming at V came to 7 bases and at J to 6 bases, leaving 7 bases not matched to a gene.

This clonotype was counted many times. The chain combines TRBV12-3 or TRBV12-4 with TRBJ1-6; unclear D gene. Between the trimmed V and J ends, which lost 4 bases and 6 bases, there was a span of 10 bases. The CDR3 runs 14 residues. CDR3 region: CASSSKGGNSPLHF. In DNA form, the CDR3 reads TGTGCCAGCAGTTCCAAGGGTGGTAATTCACCCCTCCACTTT.

This clonotype occurred many times. The chain combines TRBV20-1 with TRBJ1-1, with 7 bases matching TRBD1. Germline CDR1 DFQATT, CDR2 SNEGSKA (reference sequence). Unmatched junction bases numbered 8, after V lost 5 bases and J lost 11 bases. This CDR3 comprises 11 residues. The CDR3 DNA reads TGCAGTGCTGCAGACAGGGCGCCGGCTTTCTTT. Amino acids: CSAADRAPAFF.

This clonotype has ten or more counts. This chain connects TRBV27 to TRBJ2-6; D unresolved. This CDR3 region has 15 residues. Trimming pared 1 base from V and 1 base from J, leaving 5 bases between. Germline assignment: CDR1 MNHEY and CDR2 SMNVEV (reference sequence). This chain's CDR3 is CASSLWGSGANVLTF. The CDR3 DNA follows: TGTGCCAGCAGTTTATGGGGATCTGGGGCCAACGTCCTGACTTTC.

The rearrangement uses TRBV29-1 and TRBJ2-2, with D possibly being TRBD1 (5 bases). This CDR3 has 13 residues. The germline gives CDR1 SQVTM, CDR2 ANQGSEA. Deletions cut 5 bases from V and 2 bases from J, with 9 bases between. CDR3: CSVHQGNTGELFF. CDR3 coding DNA: TGCAGCGTTCACCAGGGAAACACCGGGGAGCTGTTTTTT.

This clonotype showed up many times. V and J are TRBV11-2 and TRBJ1-1, with D perhaps matching TRBD1 (6 bases). V dropped 4 bases and J dropped 4 bases, with 16 bases sitting between them. In germline, CDR1 is SGHAT, CDR2 FQNNGV. This CDR3 is 15 amino acids long. CDR3 in amino acids: CASSSRTARGTEAFF. The CDR3 DNA sequence: TGTGCCAGCAGCTCGAGGACAGCGAGGGGCACTGAAGCTTTCTTT.

This clonotype was observed many times. This chain joins TRBV18 and TRBJ2-1; D may be TRBD1 (6 bases). This CDR3 is built from 15 residues. V lost 3 bases, J lost 3 bases, and 12 bases lay in between. Germline lookup yields CDR1 KGHSH and CDR2 LQKENI. This chain's CDR3 is CASSPDSSIYNEQFF. The CDR3 region has the DNA TGTGCCAGCTCACCGGACAGCTCGATCTACAATGAGCAGTTCTTC.

This clonotype was picked up many times. The gene calls are TRBV5-1 and TRBJ2-3, with D maybe TRBD2 (6 bases). Looked up from germline, CDR1 is SGHRS and CDR2 is YFSETQ. The CDR3 runs 17 residues. V was cut by 0 bases and J by 0 bases, with 14 bases left in between. The CDR3 region is CASSLGRGTQSTDTQYF. In DNA form, the CDR3 reads TGCGCCAGCAGCTTGGGCCGCGGGACTCAGAGCACAGATACGCAGTATTTT.

The sample holds many counts of this clonotype. The gene calls are TRBV5-4 and TRBJ2-7; D is unclear. Germline V gene sequence: CDR1 SGHNT, CDR2 YYREEE (reference sequence). Trimming removed 4 bases at V and 2 bases at J, with 13 bases between. The CDR3 contains 14 residues. CDR3 DNA: TGTGCCAGCAGCCAGAAAGGTGGCACCTACGAGCAGTACTTC. Translated, it gives CASSQKGGTYEQYF. Combining the CDR3 with reference TRBV5-4 and TRBJ2-7 gives the whole variable domain ETGVTQSPTHLIKTRGQQVTLRCSSQSGHNTVSWYQQALGQGPQFIFQYYREEENGRGNFPPRFSGLQFPNYSSELNVNALELDDSALYLCASSQKGGTYEQYFGPGTRLTVT.

This clonotype was counted ten times or more. The chain recombines TRBV29-1 with TRBJ1-1; TRBD1 is a possible D gene (5 bases). Germline loops: CDR1 SQVTM, CDR2 ANQGSEA. There are 14 residues in the CDR3. The V end was cut by 5 bases, the J end by 6 bases, with 19 bases between. CDR3 bases: TGCAGCGTTCTTGGGACGGACGAACACGCTGAAGCTTTCTTT. Its protein product is CSVLGTDEHAEAFF.

This clonotype showed up many times. This rearrangement joins TRBV5-1 to TRBJ1-4; unclear D gene. Per the germline V gene, CDR1 is SGHRS and CDR2 is YFSETQ. The CDR3 is made up of 14 amino acids. The V gene lost 4 bases and the J gene lost 8 bases, with 15 bases spanning the gap. CDR3 coding DNA: TGCGCCAGCAGCCCGACACCCGGCGGAGAAAAACTGTTTTTT. Amino acid sequence: CASSPTPGGEKLFF.

CDR3 DNA: TGTGCCAGCAGCTCAAATAATGAGCAGTTCTTC. This encodes CASSSNNEQFF. The chain couples TRBV6-5 to TRBJ2-1; no definite D call. The CDR3 length is 11 residues. The V end was cut by 6 bases, the J end by 7 bases, with 7 bases between. The V gene's germline CDR1 is MNHEY and CDR2 SVGAGI.

By sample fraction, this clonotype is medium-sized. V and J are TRBV5-1 and TRBJ1-6, with 7 bases identical to TRBD1. V shed 2 bases, J shed 18 bases, and the junction held 14 bases outside the gene matches. CDR3 length: 14 residues. The germline V gene encodes CDR1 SGHRS and CDR2 YFSETQ. CDR3 DNA sequence: TGCGCCAGCAGCTTTTCCGGGACAGCCAGCGATTGCCACTTT. Its protein product is CASSFSGTASDCHF.

This clonotype occurred a few times. This rearrangement joins TRBV6-5 to TRBJ1-4; weak D call: TRBD1 (6 bases). V lost 2 bases and J lost 5, with 6 bases in between. The germline gives CDR1 MNHEY, CDR2 SVGAGI. CDR3 length: 13 residues. The CDR3, as DNA: TGTGCCAGCAGTTACACAGGGAATGAAAAACTGTTTTTT. This codes for CASSYTGNEKLFF.

This clonotype was recorded at least ten times. V gene TRBV20-1 combines with J gene TRBJ1-2, with 9 bases fitting TRBD1. Trimming removed 2 bases from V and 6 bases from J; junction bases left unmatched: 7. The CDR3 totals 14 residues. CDR1 DFQATT and CDR2 SNEGSKA come from the germline V gene (reference sequence). The CDR3 sequence is CSARRTGGGDGYTF. The CDR3 nucleotides read TGCAGTGCTAGAAGAACAGGGGGCGGAGATGGCTACACCTTC.

At least ten counts were recorded for this clonotype. The V call is TRBV29-1, the J call TRBJ1-1; D gene uncertain. V lost 7 bases, J lost 8 bases, and 14 bases lay in between. This CDR3 is 11 amino acids long. The germline CDR1 and CDR2 sequences are SQVTM and ANQGSEA. DNA of the CDR3: TGCAGCGCTGCGGTCCAACGAGAAGCTTTCTTT. Amino acids: CSAAVQREAFF.

The sample holds many counts of this clonotype. The CDR3 here is CASSLAHGDAGSDTQYF. In DNA form, the CDR3 reads TGTGCCAGCAGCTTAGCCCACGGGGATGCCGGGTCAGATACGCAGTATTTT. The chain is built from TRBV11-3 and TRBJ2-3; D possibly corresponds to TRBD2 (5 bases). Germline V gene lookup returns CDR1 SGHNT and CDR2 YENEEA. The CDR3 runs to 17 residues. The ends were cut back, 1 base at V and 4 bases at J, with 18 bases in the middle.

CDR3 sequence reads: CASSLEGQGNTEAFF. As DNA, the CDR3 is TGTGCCAGCAGTTTAGAGGGACAGGGCAACACTGAAGCTTTCTTT. This sequence joins TRBV12-3 or TRBV12-4 and TRBJ1-1; 9 bases are a match to TRBD1. The V gene end was trimmed by 1 base and the J gene end by 2 bases; junction bases not matched to a gene: 2. The CDR3 totals 15 residues.

V is TRBV27 and J is TRBJ2-2; maybe TRBD1 (6 bases). Trimming pared 5 bases from V and 4 bases from J, leaving 14 bases between. The CDR3 covers 15 residues. The germline CDR1 and CDR2 sequences are MNHEY and SMNVEV (reference sequence). CDR3: CASSVQGRSTGELFF. DNA for the CDR3: TGTGCCAGCAGTGTACAGGGAAGGAGCACCGGGGAGCTGTTTTTT.

The table lists this clonotype with many counts. CDR3 coding DNA: TGTGCCAGCAGTGGAGCGGGGGGCCTCAAAAACATTCAGTACTTC. It yields the protein CASSGAGGLKNIQYF. This chain connects TRBV7-9 to TRBJ2-4; TRBD2 matches 9 bases. Looked up from germline, CDR1 is SEHNR and CDR2 is FQNEAQ (reference sequence). V lost 6 bases, J lost 3 bases, and 6 bases stayed unmatched. The CDR3 has 15 residues.

The chain couples TRBV5-6 to TRBJ2-3, with TRBD1 matching over 10 bases. Germline V CDR1 and CDR2: SGHDT, YYEEEE. With 2 bases clipped from V and 5 bases from J, the junction kept 2 bases outside the gene matches. The CDR3 sequence is 14 residues long. CDR3 in DNA: TGTGCCAGCAGCTTTGGACAGGGGGGAGATACGCAGTATTTT. It translates to CASSFGQGGDTQYF.

Ten or more counts support this clonotype. The chain has TRBV6-6 and TRBJ2-6, with unresolved D. The V gene's germline CDR1 is MNHNY and CDR2 SVGAGI (reference sequence). V lost 2 bases, J lost 0 bases, and 2 bases lay in between. CDR3 length: 14 amino acids. The CDR3 bases are TGTGCCAGCAGTTACCTCTCTGGGGCCAACGTCCTGACTTTC. Translated, it gives CASSYLSGANVLTF.

This clonotype was detected many times. J is TRBJ2-1 and V is TRBV20-1, with 8 bases matching TRBD2. V was clipped by 5 bases and J by 7 bases; unmatched bases: 10. CDR3 length: 14 residues. CDR1 is DFQATT and CDR2 is SNEGSKA in the germline V gene (reference sequence). Here the CDR3 reads CSAESGTSLNEQFF. CDR3 DNA sequence: TGCAGTGCTGAGTCCGGGACTAGTCTAAATGAGCAGTTCTTC.

This clonotype was seen at least ten times. This chain uses TRBV6-1 with TRBJ2-7, with a possible D match to TRBD2 (6 bases). The CDR3 has 14 residues. Per germline, CDR1 MNHNS and CDR2 SASEGT. V lost 10 bases to trimming and J lost 0 bases, with 16 bases between them. CDR3 region: CAIPLGGPSYEQYF. The DNA of the CDR3 is TGTGCCATACCTCTCGGAGGGCCCTCCTACGAGCAGTACTTC.